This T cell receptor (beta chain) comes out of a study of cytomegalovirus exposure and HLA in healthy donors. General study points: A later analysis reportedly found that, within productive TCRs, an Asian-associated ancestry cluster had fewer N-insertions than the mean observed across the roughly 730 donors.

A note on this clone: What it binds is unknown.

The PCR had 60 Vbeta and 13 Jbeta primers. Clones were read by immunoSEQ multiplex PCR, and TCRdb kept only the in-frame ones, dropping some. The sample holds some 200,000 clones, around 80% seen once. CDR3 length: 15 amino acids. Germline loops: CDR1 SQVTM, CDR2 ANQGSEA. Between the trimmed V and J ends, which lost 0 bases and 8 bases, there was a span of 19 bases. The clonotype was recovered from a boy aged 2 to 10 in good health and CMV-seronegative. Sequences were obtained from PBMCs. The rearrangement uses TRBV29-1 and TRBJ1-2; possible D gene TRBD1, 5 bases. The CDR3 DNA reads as TGCAGCGTTGAAGATCCTTGGGGGGTTTTGTGCGGCTACACCTTC. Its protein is CSVEDPWGVLCGYTF.